This T cell receptor beta chain was identified in a study of T cells in tuberculosis. Cells were sorted from thawed PBMC rested overnight and stained with GMM-loaded CD1B tetramer, viability dye and anti-CD3. The CD1B tetramers carried C32 glucose monomycolate purified from Rhodococcus equi. PBMC for tetramer sorting were first depleted of CD14-expressing monocytes. Each donor contributed some 100,000 sorted tetramer-negative cells. On this clone itself: One junction end does not reproduce the germline sequence, and a read error may be involved. Other nucleotide sequences from this sample produce the same CDR3.

TCR-alpha and TCR-beta chains were sequenced unpaired. Data came from immunoSEQ multiplex PCR; TCRdb stores just in-frame clones and leaves some out. The data show approximately 88,000 clones, with approximately 90% seen just once and around 2% held by the top ten. Overall study findings and caveats: The stringent gate may have excluded weak CD1B-GMM tetramer binders.

The clonotype originates from an adult woman with latent tuberculosis. The sample comprised CD1b-GMM tetramer-negative cells sorted from PBMCs.

This CDR3 is CASSLQGAQGEAFF. The CDR3 DNA is TGTGCCAGTAGCTTACAGGGGGCGCAGGGGGAAGCTTTCTTT. The genes are TRBV7-9 and TRBJ1-1; 9 bases are a match to TRBD1. Germline V gene lookup returns CDR1 SEHNR and CDR2 FQNEAQ (reference sequence). The CDR3 totals 14 residues. The full variable domain, completed using reference TRBV7-9 and TRBJ1-1, is DTGVSQNPRHKITKRGQNVTFRCDPISEHNRLYWYRQTLGQGPEFLTYFQNEAQLEKSRLLSDRFSAERPKGSFSTLEIQRTEQGDSAMYLCASSLQGAQGEAFFGQGTRLTVV.